This TCR beta chain is drawn from a study of Ad26.COV2.S vaccination and SARS-CoV-2 variants. The method was immunoSEQ multiplex PCR; TCRdb's version includes in-frame clones alone and lacks a portion of them. The sample contains around 370,000 clones, 92% of which appear only once. Study results and caveats: Marked by substantial breadth, spike-specific CD8+ and CD4+ T cell responses were reportedly seen after vaccination. Measurements of TCR breadth and depth may have given underestimates of the total T cell responses. Non-spike TCR breadth showed similarity between vaccine and placebo recipients. Participants in the vaccine arm had higher spike-specific TCR breadth; placebo recipients had lower.

On this clone itself: The antigen remains undetermined.

The germline V and J ends were trimmed by 1 base and 3 bases, with 13 bases remaining between them. The CDR3 is made up of 16 amino acids. Germline values: CDR1 LGHDT, CDR2 YNNKEL (reference sequence). The clonotype originates from a human donor who had recovered from COVID-19. The specimen was peripheral blood, collected after recovery from COVID-19. The chain carries TRBV3-1 (or the pseudogene TRBV3-2) and TRBJ1-3; TRBD1 might be the D (5 bases). In DNA, the CDR3 is TGTGCCAGCAGCCAAGGGGACCCCGTGTTTGGAAACACCATATATTTT. Residues: CASSQGDPVFGNTIYF.